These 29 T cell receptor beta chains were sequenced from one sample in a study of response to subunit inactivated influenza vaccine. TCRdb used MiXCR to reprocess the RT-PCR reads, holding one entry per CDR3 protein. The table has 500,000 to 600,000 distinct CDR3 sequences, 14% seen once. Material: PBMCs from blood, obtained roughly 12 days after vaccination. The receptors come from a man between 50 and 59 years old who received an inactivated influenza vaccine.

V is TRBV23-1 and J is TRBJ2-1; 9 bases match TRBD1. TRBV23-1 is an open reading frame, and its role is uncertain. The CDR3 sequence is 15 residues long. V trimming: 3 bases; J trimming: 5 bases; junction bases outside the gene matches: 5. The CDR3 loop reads CASSQGQGLDNEQFF. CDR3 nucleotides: TGCGCCAGCAGTCAGGGACAGGGACTGGACAATGAGCAGTTCTTC.

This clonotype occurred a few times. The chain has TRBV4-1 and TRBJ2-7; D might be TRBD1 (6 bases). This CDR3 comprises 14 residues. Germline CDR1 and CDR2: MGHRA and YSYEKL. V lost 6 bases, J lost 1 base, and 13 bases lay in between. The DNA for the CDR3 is TGCGCCAGCAGGAAGAGACAGGATTCCTACGAGCAGTACTTC. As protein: CASRKRQDSYEQYF.

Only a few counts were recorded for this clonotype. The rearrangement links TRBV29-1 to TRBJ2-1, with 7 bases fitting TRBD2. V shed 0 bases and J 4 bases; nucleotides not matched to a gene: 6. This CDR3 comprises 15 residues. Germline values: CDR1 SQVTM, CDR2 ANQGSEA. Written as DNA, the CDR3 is TGCAGCGTTGAAGATTGGTCTAGCGGTTACAATGAGCAGTTCTTC. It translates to CSVEDWSSGYNEQFF.

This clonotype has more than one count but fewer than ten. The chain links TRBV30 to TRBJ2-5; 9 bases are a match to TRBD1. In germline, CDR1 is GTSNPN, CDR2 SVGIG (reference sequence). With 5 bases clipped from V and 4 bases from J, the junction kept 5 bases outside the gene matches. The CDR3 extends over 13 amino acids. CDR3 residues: CAWSGQGRETQYF. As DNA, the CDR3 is TGTGCCTGGTCGGGACAGGGAAGAGAGACCCAGTACTTC.

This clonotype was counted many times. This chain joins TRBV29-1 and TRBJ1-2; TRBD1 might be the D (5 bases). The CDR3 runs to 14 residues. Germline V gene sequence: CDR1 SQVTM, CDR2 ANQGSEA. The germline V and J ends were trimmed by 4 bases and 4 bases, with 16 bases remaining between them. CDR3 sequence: CSVAGRTSGYGYTF. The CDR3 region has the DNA TGCAGCGTTGCTGGCAGGACAAGCGGCTATGGCTACACCTTC.

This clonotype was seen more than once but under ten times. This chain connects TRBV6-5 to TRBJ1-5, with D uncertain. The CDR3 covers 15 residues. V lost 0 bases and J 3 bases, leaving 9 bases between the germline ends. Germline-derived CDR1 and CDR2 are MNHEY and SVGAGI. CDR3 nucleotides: TGTGCCAGCAGTTACTCGTCGGCACACAATCAGCCCCAGCATTTT. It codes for CASSYSSAHNQPQHF.

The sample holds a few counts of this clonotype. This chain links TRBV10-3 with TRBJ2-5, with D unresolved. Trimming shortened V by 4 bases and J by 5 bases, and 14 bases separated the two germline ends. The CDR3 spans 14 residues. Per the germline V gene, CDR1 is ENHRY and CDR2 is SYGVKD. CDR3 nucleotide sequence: TGTGCCATCAGTGCGACCTTGAGGAAGGAGACCCAGTACTTC. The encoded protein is CAISATLRKETQYF.

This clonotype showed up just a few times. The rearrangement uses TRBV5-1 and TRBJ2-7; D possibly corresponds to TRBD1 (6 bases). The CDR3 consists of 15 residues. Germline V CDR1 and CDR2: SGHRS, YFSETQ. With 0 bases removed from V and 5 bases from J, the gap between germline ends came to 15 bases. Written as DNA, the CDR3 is TGCGCCAGCAGCTTGGCCCCAGGGGTCAACGACGAGCAGTACTTC. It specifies CASSLAPGVNDEQYF.

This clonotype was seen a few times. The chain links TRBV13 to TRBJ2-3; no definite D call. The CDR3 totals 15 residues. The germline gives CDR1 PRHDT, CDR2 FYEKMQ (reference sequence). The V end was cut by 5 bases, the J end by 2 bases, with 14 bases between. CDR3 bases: TGTGCCAGCAGCAGTCCCTGGCAGAACACAGATACGCAGTATTTT. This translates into CASSSPWQNTDTQYF.

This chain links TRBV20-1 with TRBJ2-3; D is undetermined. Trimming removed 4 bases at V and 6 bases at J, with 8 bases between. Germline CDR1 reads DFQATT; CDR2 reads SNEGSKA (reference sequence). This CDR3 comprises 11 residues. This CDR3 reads CSATDLDTQYF. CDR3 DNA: TGCAGTGCTACGGACCTGGATACGCAGTATTTT.

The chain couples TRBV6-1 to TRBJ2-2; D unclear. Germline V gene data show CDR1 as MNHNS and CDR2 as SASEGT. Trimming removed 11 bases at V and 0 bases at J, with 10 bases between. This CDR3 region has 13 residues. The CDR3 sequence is CASGATNTGELFF. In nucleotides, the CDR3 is TGTGCCTCCGGCGCAACGAACACCGGGGAGCTGTTTTTT.

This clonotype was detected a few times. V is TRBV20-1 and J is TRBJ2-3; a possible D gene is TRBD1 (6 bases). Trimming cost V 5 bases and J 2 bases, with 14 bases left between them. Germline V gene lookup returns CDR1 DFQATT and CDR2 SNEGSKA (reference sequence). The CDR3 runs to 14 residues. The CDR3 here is CSASRGIITDTQYF. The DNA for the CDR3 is TGCAGTGCTTCCAGGGGAATTATCACAGATACGCAGTATTTT.

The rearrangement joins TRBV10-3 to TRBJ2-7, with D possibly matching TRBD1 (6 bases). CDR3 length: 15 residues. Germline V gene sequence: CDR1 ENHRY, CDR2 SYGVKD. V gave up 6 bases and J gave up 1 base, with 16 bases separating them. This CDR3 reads CAISPRGHESYEQYF. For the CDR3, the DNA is TGTGCCATCAGCCCCAGGGGCCACGAGTCCTACGAGCAGTACTTC.

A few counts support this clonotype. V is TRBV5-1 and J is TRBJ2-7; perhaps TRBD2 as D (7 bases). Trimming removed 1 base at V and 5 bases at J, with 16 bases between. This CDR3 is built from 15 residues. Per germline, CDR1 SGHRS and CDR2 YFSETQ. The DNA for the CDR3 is TGCGCCAGCAGCTTGCGGGGGCGGGAGATCGACGAGCAGTACTTC. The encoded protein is CASSLRGREIDEQYF.

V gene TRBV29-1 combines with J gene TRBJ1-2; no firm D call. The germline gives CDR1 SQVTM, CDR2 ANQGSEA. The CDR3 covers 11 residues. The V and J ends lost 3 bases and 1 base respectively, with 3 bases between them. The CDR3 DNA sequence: TGCAGCGTTGATAGTAACTATGGCTACACCTTC. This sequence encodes CSVDSNYGYTF. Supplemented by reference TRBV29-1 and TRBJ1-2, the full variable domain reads SAVISQKPSRDICQRGTSLTIQCQVDSQVTMMFWYRQQPGQSLTLIATANQGSEATYESGFVIDKFPISRPNLTFSTLTVSNMSPEDSSIYLCSVDSNYGYTFGSGTRLTVV.

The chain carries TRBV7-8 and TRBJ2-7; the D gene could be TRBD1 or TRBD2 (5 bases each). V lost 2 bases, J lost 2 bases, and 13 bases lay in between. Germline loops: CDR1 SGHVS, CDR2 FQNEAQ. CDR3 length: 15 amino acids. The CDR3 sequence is CASSLSGAKPYEQYF. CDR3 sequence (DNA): TGTGCCAGCAGCTTATCCGGGGCTAAGCCCTACGAGCAGTACTTC.

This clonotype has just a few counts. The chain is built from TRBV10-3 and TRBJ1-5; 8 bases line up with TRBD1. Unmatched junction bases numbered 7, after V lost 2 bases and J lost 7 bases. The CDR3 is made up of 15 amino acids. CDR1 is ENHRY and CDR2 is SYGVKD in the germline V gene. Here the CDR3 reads CAISEGGQGEQPQHF. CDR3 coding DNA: TGTGCCATCAGTGAGGGAGGACAGGGTGAACAGCCCCAGCATTTT.

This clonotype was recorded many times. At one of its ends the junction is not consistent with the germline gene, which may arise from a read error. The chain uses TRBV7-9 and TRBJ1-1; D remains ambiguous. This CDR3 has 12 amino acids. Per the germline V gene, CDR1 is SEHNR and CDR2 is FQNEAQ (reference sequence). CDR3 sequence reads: CASSLVNTEAFF. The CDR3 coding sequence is TGTGCCAGCAGTTTAGTGAACACTGAAGCTTTCTTT.

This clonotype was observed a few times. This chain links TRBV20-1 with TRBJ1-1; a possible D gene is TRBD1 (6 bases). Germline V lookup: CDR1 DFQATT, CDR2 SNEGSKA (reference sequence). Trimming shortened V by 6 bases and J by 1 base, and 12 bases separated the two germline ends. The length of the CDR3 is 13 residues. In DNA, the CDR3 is TGCAGTGCGACTACAGGGAAGAACACTGAAGCTTTCTTT. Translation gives CSATTGKNTEAFF.

The CDR3 reads CASRQLSNTGELFF. Written as DNA, the CDR3 is TGTGCCAGCAGACAGCTTTCGAACACCGGGGAGCTGTTTTTT. The chain recombines TRBV2 with TRBJ2-2, with D hard to call. Deletions cut 6 bases from V and 0 bases from J, with 8 bases between. Germline V gene data show CDR1 as SNHLY and CDR2 as FYNNEI. CDR3 length: 14 amino acids.

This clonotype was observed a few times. The CDR3 spells CASSFVGQGNTEAFF. The CDR3 DNA sequence: TGTGCCAGCAGTTTCGTGGGACAGGGGAACACTGAAGCTTTCTTT. The gene calls are TRBV6-2 or TRBV6-3 and TRBJ1-1; 9 bases are shared with TRBD1. The V gene's germline CDR1 is MNHEY and CDR2 SVGEGT. V lost 4 bases and J lost 1; bases outside the gene matches: 4. This CDR3 is 15 amino acids long.

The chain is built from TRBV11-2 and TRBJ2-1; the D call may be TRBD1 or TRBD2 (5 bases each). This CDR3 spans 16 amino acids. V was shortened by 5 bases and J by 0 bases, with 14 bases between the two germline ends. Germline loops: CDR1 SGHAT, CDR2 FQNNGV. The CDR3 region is CASSPGLGSSYNEQFF. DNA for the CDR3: TGTGCCAGCAGCCCGGGGCTAGGGAGCTCCTACAATGAGCAGTTCTTC.

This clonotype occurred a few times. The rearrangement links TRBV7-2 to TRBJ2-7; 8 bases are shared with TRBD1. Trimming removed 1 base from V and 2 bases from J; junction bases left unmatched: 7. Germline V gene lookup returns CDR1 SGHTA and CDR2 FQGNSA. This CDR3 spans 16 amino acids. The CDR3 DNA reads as TGTGCCAGCAGCTTAGTGGGCACAGGGGGAACCTACGAGCAGTACTTC. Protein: CASSLVGTGGTYEQYF.

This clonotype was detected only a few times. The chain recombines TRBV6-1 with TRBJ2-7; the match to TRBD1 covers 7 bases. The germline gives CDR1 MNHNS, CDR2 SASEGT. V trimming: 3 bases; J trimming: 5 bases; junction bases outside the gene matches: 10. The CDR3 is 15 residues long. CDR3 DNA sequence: TGTGCCAGCAGTGAGGCCCCGGGACAGACCCACGAGCAGTACTTC. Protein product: CASSEAPGQTHEQYF.

The CDR3 protein is CAGSRGSNEKLFF. The CDR3 bases are TGTGCCGGAAGCAGGGGTTCTAATGAAAAACTGTTTTTT. The gene calls are TRBV6-1 and TRBJ1-4, with D perhaps matching TRBD1 (6 bases). The CDR3 loop spans 13 amino acids. Germline V CDR1 and CDR2: MNHNS, SASEGT. V shed 11 bases and J shed 3 bases, with 13 bases lying between them.

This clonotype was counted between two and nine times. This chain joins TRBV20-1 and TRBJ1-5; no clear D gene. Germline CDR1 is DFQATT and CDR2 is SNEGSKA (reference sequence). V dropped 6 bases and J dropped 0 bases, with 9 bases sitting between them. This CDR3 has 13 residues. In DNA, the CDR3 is TGCAGTGCCTTGAGGAATAGCAATCAGCCCCAGCATTTT. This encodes CSALRNSNQPQHF.

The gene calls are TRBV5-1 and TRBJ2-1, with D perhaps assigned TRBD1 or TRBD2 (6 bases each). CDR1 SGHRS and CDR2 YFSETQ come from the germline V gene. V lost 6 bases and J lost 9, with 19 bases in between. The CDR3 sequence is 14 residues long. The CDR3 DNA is TGCGCCAGCACCTGGGGGGCTCCAAGGGGTGAGCAGTTCTTC. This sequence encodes CASTWGAPRGEQFF.

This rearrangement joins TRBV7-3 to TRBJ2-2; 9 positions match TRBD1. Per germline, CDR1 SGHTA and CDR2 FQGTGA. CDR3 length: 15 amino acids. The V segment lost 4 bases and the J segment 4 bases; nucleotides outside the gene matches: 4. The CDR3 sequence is CASSWTGVGTGELFF. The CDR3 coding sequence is TGTGCCAGCAGCTGGACAGGGGTCGGCACCGGGGAGCTGTTTTTT.

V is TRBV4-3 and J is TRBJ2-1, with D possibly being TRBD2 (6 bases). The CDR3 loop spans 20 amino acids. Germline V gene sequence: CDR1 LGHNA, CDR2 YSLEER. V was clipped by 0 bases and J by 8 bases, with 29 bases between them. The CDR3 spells CASSQDSLVGTYRTIDEQFF. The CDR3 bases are TGCGCCAGCAGCCAAGATAGTCTAGTAGGGACTTATAGAACTATCGATGAGCAGTTCTTC.